The 32 T cell receptor beta chains in this list originate from one sample, sequenced in a study of blood T cell repertoires in COVID-19. TCRdb keeps only in-frame clones here, not all; method: immunoSEQ multiplex PCR. The table lists tens of thousands of clones, 90% of them singletons, with less than 0.6% in the top ten. Sequences were obtained from peripheral blood. These receptors all stem from a man in his forties or fifties with COVID-19, enrolled during active disease.

The chain links TRBV11-2 to TRBJ2-7, with a weak D call TRBD2 (6 bases). The CDR3 totals 15 residues. Germline CDR1 SGHAT, CDR2 FQNNGV. Trimming pared 3 bases from V and 4 bases from J, leaving 16 bases between. CDR3 sequence: CASSLQVAEGYEQYF. CDR3 bases: TGTGCCAGCAGCTTGCAGGTGGCGGAGGGATACGAGCAGTACTTC.

V is TRBV5-4 and J is TRBJ2-1; 8 bases are a match to TRBD2. Germline loops: CDR1 SGHNT, CDR2 YYREEE (reference sequence). V was clipped by 0 bases and J by 6 bases; unmatched bases: 8. The CDR3 contains 16 residues. The CDR3 region is CASSLGALAGFNEQFF. The DNA for the CDR3 is TGTGCCAGCAGCTTGGGGGCTCTAGCGGGTTTCAATGAGCAGTTCTTC.

The chain employs TRBV5-1 and TRBJ2-7, with TRBD2 matching over 7 bases. Trimming removed 0 bases from V and 0 bases from J; junction bases left unmatched: 3. The germline V gene has CDR1 SGHRS and CDR2 YFSETQ. The CDR3 runs 15 residues. CDR3 coding DNA: TGCGCCAGCAGCTTGGTAGGCGGGAGCTCCTACGAGCAGTACTTC. Translating it yields CASSLVGGSSYEQYF.

In its sample, this clone was seen a few times. The V and J genes are TRBV2 and TRBJ2-3, with a weak D call TRBD2 (5 bases). Germline CDR1 is SNHLY and CDR2 is FYNNEI. This CDR3 has 12 residues. Trimming cost V 6 bases and J 4 bases, with 8 bases left between them. The CDR3 here is CASSRSADTQYF. The CDR3 bases are TGTGCCAGCAGCCGTAGCGCAGATACGCAGTATTTT.

The V gene is TRBV7-9, the J gene TRBJ1-3, with 9 bases fitting TRBD1. Per germline, CDR1 SEHNR and CDR2 FQNEAQ (reference sequence). There are 16 residues in the CDR3. With 5 bases clipped from V and 4 bases from J, the junction kept 9 bases outside the gene matches. The DNA for the CDR3 is TGTGCCAGCAGCGACGGGGACAGGGCTGACGGAAACACCATATATTTT. Protein product: CASSDGDRADGNTIYF.

V and J are TRBV5-6 and TRBJ1-2; 7 nucleotides line up with TRBD1. V shed 6 bases, J shed 8 bases, and the junction held 13 bases outside the gene matches. Germline V CDR1 and CDR2: SGHDT, YYEEEE. The CDR3 contains 14 residues. The DNA of the CDR3 is TGTGCCAGCACCAGGGTTGAGGGGGCCTCGGGCTACACCTTC. It specifies CASTRVEGASGYTF.

In DNA, the CDR3 is TGTGCCATCAGGGCCGCAGGGGGTGTGGACTATGGCTACACCTTC. This translates into CAIRAAGGVDYGYTF. The chain carries TRBV10-3 and TRBJ1-2; TRBD1 matches at 7 bases. J was trimmed by 3 bases and V by 6 bases; bases with no gene match: 10. Germline assignment: CDR1 ENHRY and CDR2 SYGVKD. CDR3 length: 15 amino acids.

V and J are TRBV7-2 and TRBJ2-2, with 13 bases aligning to TRBD2. CDR3 length equals 17 residues. Trimming took 4 bases from V and 6 from J; bases not matched to a gene: 8. Germline V gene sequence: CDR1 SGHTA, CDR2 FQGNSA. The CDR3 sequence is CASSSDGLAGVSGELFF. The DNA of the CDR3 is TGTGCCAGCAGCTCGGACGGACTAGCGGGAGTTTCCGGGGAGCTGTTTTTT.

V and J are TRBV7-9 and TRBJ2-1, with 7 bases identical to TRBD1. The germline V gene encodes CDR1 SEHNR and CDR2 FQNEAQ (reference sequence). The CDR3 length is 18 residues. Trimming cost V 0 bases and J 4 bases; bases outside gene matches: 12. CDR3 in amino acids: CASSLATGQLSTYNEQFF. The CDR3 DNA reads TGTGCCAGCAGCTTAGCCACGGGACAGCTTTCTACATACAATGAGCAGTTCTTC. The whole variable domain, remainder taken from reference TRBV7-9 and TRBJ2-1, is DTGVSQNPRHKITKRGQNVTFRCDPISEHNRLYWYRQTLGQGPEFLTYFQNEAQLEKSRLLSDRFSAERPKGSFSTLEIQRTEQGDSAMYLCASSLATGQLSTYNEQFFGPGTRLTVL.

The gene calls are TRBV19 and TRBJ2-2; 9 bases agree with TRBD2. The CDR3 sequence is 16 residues long. With 5 bases clipped from V and 3 bases from J, the junction kept 7 bases outside the gene matches. CDR1 is LNHDA, CDR2 SQIVND, per germline (reference sequence). In DNA form, the CDR3 reads TGTGCCAGTAGTGAGACCGCGGGAGGGGACACCGGGGAGCTGTTTTTT. This sequence encodes CASSETAGGDTGELFF. The whole variable domain, filled in from reference TRBV19 and TRBJ2-2, reads DGGITQSPKYLFRKEGQNVTLSCEQNLNHDAMYWYRQDPGQGLRLIYYSQIVNDFQKGDIAEGYSVSREKKESFPLTVTSAQKNPTAFYLCASSETAGGDTGELFFGEGSRLTVL.

This clone is a singleton in its sample. V is TRBV6-5 and J is TRBJ1-6, with 9 bases matching TRBD1. The CDR3 consists of 14 residues. V lost 10 bases to trimming and J lost 10 bases; unmatched junction nucleotides: 11. In germline, CDR1 is MNHEY, CDR2 SVGAGI. The CDR3 is CATLQRDRVSPLHF. CDR3 DNA: TGTGCCACCCTCCAGAGGGACAGGGTCTCACCCCTCCACTTT.

The chain carries TRBV5-5 and TRBJ2-1, with 14 bases matching TRBD2. The CDR3 length is 15 residues. The germline CDR1 and CDR2 sequences are SGHKS and YYEKEE (reference sequence). The trim removed 4 bases at V and 12 bases at J, leaving 9 bases unmatched. The DNA of the CDR3 is TGTGCCAGCAGCCGGACTAGCGGGAGGTCCATGGGGCAGTTCTTC. It codes for CASSRTSGRSMGQFF.

The chain uses TRBV2 and TRBJ2-3; 8 bases agree with TRBD2. The length of the CDR3 is 18 residues. V lost 5 bases to trimming and J lost 4 bases; unmatched junction nucleotides: 17. Germline V gives CDR1 SNHLY, CDR2 FYNNEI. The chain's CDR3 is CASSRGVGTGLVADTQYF. As DNA, the CDR3 is TGTGCCAGCAGTCGAGGGGTCGGAACGGGACTAGTCGCAGATACGCAGTATTTT.

The chain carries TRBV21-1 and TRBJ1-3; no check of the table's D call, TRBD1, against the DNA was made. TRBV21-1 represents a pseudogene. The CDR3 consists of 15 residues. Written as DNA, the CDR3 is TGTGCCAGCAACAGGGTGGGGAGCTCTGGAAACACCATATATTTT. Translation gives CASNRVGSSGNTIYF.

The rearrangement uses TRBV19 and TRBJ2-2; TRBD2 matches at 12 bases. Germline V lookup: CDR1 LNHDA, CDR2 SQIVND (reference sequence). V lost 5 bases to trimming and J lost 2 bases; unmatched junction nucleotides: 6. This CDR3 has 17 residues. The CDR3 sequence: CASSPGLAGPNTGELFF. CDR3 nucleotide sequence: TGTGCCAGTAGTCCGGGACTAGCGGGCCCCAACACCGGGGAGCTGTTTTTT.

V usage is TRBV27 and J usage is TRBJ1-1, with 8 bases that match TRBD1. The CDR3 consists of 12 residues. V was pared by 6 bases and J by 6 bases, with 3 bases of the junction left unmatched. Germline V CDR1 and CDR2: MNHEY, SMNVEV (reference sequence). The CDR3: CASRQGAAEAFF. CDR3 DNA: TGTGCCAGCAGGCAGGGGGCAGCTGAAGCTTTCTTT.

This clone appeared a few times. This sequence joins TRBV19 and TRBJ2-7; 11 bases are a match to TRBD2. In germline, CDR1 is LNHDA, CDR2 SQIVND (reference sequence). The CDR3 contains 18 residues. The trim removed 0 bases at V and 3 bases at J, leaving 10 bases unmatched. In DNA form, the CDR3 reads TGTGCCAGTAGTATAGAAGGGCCCGGGACTAGCGGTTTCTACGAGCAGTACTTC. This gives the protein CASSIEGPGTSGFYEQYF.

This rearrangement joins TRBV18 to TRBJ1-3; 9 bases are a match to TRBD1. The germline CDR1 and CDR2 sequences are KGHSH and LQKENI. V lost 4 bases and J lost 4; bases outside the gene matches: 2. CDR3 length: 14 residues. The CDR3 sequence: CASSRTGGGNTIYF. The CDR3 nucleotides are TGTGCCAGCTCACGTACAGGGGGCGGAAACACCATATATTTT.

The V and J genes are TRBV6-7 and TRBJ1-5, with unresolved D. TRBV6-7 is classed as an ORF, of uncertain function. V lost 5 bases and J lost 4, with 18 bases in between. The CDR3 is 16 residues long. The CDR3 reads CASSPRRRVTNQPQHF. The CDR3 coding sequence is TGTGCCAGCAGTCCCCGGAGACGGGTGACTAATCAGCCCCAGCATTTT.

J is TRBJ1-6 and V is TRBV7-9, with a possible D match to TRBD1 (6 bases). V dropped 8 bases and J dropped 5 bases, with 10 bases sitting between them. Germline V CDR1 and CDR2: SEHNR, FQNEAQ (reference sequence). CDR3 length: 13 amino acids. The CDR3 nucleotides are TGTGCCAGCGCCCGACAGGATAATTCACCCCTCCACTTT. It translates to CASARQDNSPLHF. The complete variable domain, with remaining parts taken from reference TRBV7-9 and TRBJ1-6, reads DTGVSQNPRHKITKRGQNVTFRCDPISEHNRLYWYRQTLGQGPEFLTYFQNEAQLEKSRLLSDRFSAERPKGSFSTLEIQRTEQGDSAMYLCASARQDNSPLHFGNGTRLTVT.

J is TRBJ1-1 and V is TRBV6-5; D ambiguous. The CDR3 sequence is 15 residues long. Germline CDR1 MNHEY, CDR2 SVGAGI. Trimming cost V 0 bases and J 1 base, with 9 bases left between them. The CDR3 DNA sequence: TGTGCCAGCAGTTACTCCCGGGGAGGGAACACTGAAGCTTTCTTT. Residues: CASSYSRGGNTEAFF.

The chain is built from TRBV11-2 and TRBJ1-5, with 7 nucleotides matching TRBD1. This CDR3 comprises 14 residues. In germline, CDR1 is SGHAT, CDR2 FQNNGV. Unmatched junction bases numbered 7, after V lost 5 bases and J lost 6 bases. Written as DNA, the CDR3 is TGTGCCAGCAGCCCCAACAGGGGTACTCAGCCCCAGCATTTT. This translates into CASSPNRGTQPQHF.

V is TRBV19 and J is TRBJ2-6, with 8 bases that match TRBD1. V dropped 7 bases and J dropped 2; count of bases not matched to a gene: 4. The CDR3 extends over 15 amino acids. The germline CDR1 and CDR2 sequences are LNHDA and SQIVND (reference sequence). The CDR3 is CASTPTGAGANVLTF. The CDR3 nucleotides are TGTGCCAGTACTCCGACAGGGGCTGGGGCCAACGTCCTGACTTTC.

The chain employs TRBV5-3 and TRBJ1-1; D gene uncertain. TRBV5-3 falls under the ORF class, with uncertain function. Trimming pared 1 base from V and 0 bases from J, leaving 10 bases between. CDR3 size: 15 residues. The CDR3 bases are TGTGCCAGAAGCTTGCTGAGGGAGTTGAACACTGAAGCTTTCTTT. It is translated as CARSLLRELNTEAFF.

The genes are TRBV4-3 and TRBJ2-1, with 9 bases that match TRBD2. The junction had 10 bases not matched to a gene; V was cut back by 0 bases and J by 7 bases. There are 17 residues in the CDR3. From germline, CDR1 is LGHNA and CDR2 YSLEER. CDR3 in DNA: TGCGCCAGCAGCCAAGACGTAATAGCGGGAGCAGGGAATGAGCAGTTCTTC. This translates into CASSQDVIAGAGNEQFF.

This clone came up once. The chain combines TRBV18 with TRBJ2-5; D remains ambiguous. V was cut by 3 bases and J by 1 base, with 9 bases left in between. The CDR3 is 14 amino acids. CDR1 and CDR2 from the germline V gene are KGHSH and LQKENI. The CDR3: CASSPVQSQETQYF. In nucleotides, the CDR3 is TGTGCCAGCTCACCGGTACAGTCCCAAGAGACCCAGTACTTC.

In this sample, this clone turned up once. This chain joins TRBV9 and TRBJ2-2; 7 bases line up with TRBD2. The length of the CDR3 is 15 residues. J lost 7 bases, V lost 2 bases, and 8 bases had no gene match. Germline V CDR1 and CDR2: SGDLS, YYNGEE. The CDR3 DNA reads TGTGCCAGCAGCGTTAATACCGGGGAGGGCGGGGAGCTGTTTTTT. Amino acid sequence: CASSVNTGEGGELFF.

This rearrangement joins TRBV7-2 to TRBJ1-2; D not certain. Trimming cost V 3 bases and J 2 bases, with 10 bases left between them. CDR1 and CDR2 (germline): SGHTA, FQGNSA. The CDR3 length is 14 residues. The CDR3 DNA reads as TGTGCCAGCAGCTTGGGCAGGATAAACTATGGCTACACCTTC. This codes for CASSLGRINYGYTF.

The CDR3 DNA reads as TGTGCCAGCAGTTCCTACAGAATGCCTGGAAACACCATATATTTT. Residues: CASSSYRMPGNTIYF. The chain combines TRBV6-5 with TRBJ1-3; D is undetermined. The CDR3 contains 15 residues. V lost 4 bases and J lost 2, with 12 bases in between. CDR1 MNHEY and CDR2 SVGAGI come from the germline V gene.

The CDR3 sequence: CASSLYGAALTEKLFF. The CDR3 nucleotides are TGCGCCAGCAGTTTATATGGGGCAGCCCTTACCGAAAAACTGTTTTTT. V gene TRBV5-1 combines with J gene TRBJ1-4; a possible D gene is TRBD1 (5 bases). The V and J ends lost 5 bases and 8 bases respectively, with 22 bases between them. The germline V gene encodes CDR1 SGHRS and CDR2 YFSETQ. The CDR3 extends over 16 amino acids.

The genes are TRBV30 and TRBJ2-1, with 8 bases lining up with TRBD1. CDR3 length: 14 residues. Germline trimming cut 2 bases from V and 8 bases from J; bases unmatched to any gene: 8. Germline V gene data show CDR1 as GTSNPN and CDR2 as SVGIG (reference sequence). Here the CDR3 reads CAWSQDRDFDEQFF. Here the CDR3 DNA reads TGTGCCTGGAGTCAGGACAGGGACTTCGATGAGCAGTTCTTC.

The chain couples TRBV13 to TRBJ2-3; 10 positions match TRBD2. Losses at the gene ends were 5 bases for V and 2 bases for J; bases not matched to a gene: 7. Germline CDR1 and CDR2: PRHDT and FYEKMQ (reference sequence). The CDR3 covers 16 residues. Here the CDR3 DNA reads TGTGCCAGCAGCGACCCGGGACTAGCGAACACAGATACGCAGTATTTT. Amino acids: CASSDPGLANTDTQYF.